Presented here are 31 T cell receptor beta chains from one specimen sequenced in a study of metastatic and nonmetastatic thyroid tumors. TCRdb re-called the PCR reads through MiXCR. The repertoire holds 49,000 or so clones, with approximately 26% as singletons. Thyroid surgery took place with no prior treatment in any patient. The specimen sequenced was blood. These receptors all come from a male donor with papillary thyroid cancer or a benign thyroid nodule (not recorded which). Some clones in this sample may be carry-over from other donors' samples.

The chain joins TRBV18 to TRBJ2-7, with a tentative D call TRBD1 (6 bases). Trimming pared 4 bases from V and 10 bases from J, leaving 26 bases between. The CDR3 extends over 16 amino acids. The germline gives CDR1 KGHSH, CDR2 LQKENI. This CDR3 is CASSRTGHGLRGDQYF. Written as DNA, the CDR3 is TGTGCCAGCTCACGTACGGGACATGGGTTAAGAGGCGATCAGTACTTC.

This clone was picked up many times. The CDR3 protein is CASSLGRGHEEQYF. The CDR3 nucleotides are TGTGCCAGCAGCCTGGGCAGGGGGCACGAAGAGCAGTACTTC. V gene TRBV11-3 combines with J gene TRBJ2-7, with TRBD1 matching over 8 bases. With V trimmed by 5 bases and J by 7 bases, 10 bases remained unmatched. CDR3 length: 14 residues. The V gene's germline CDR1 is SGHNT and CDR2 YENEEA.

The chain recombines TRBV19 with TRBJ2-2, with unresolved D. The CDR3 spans 14 residues. Trimming stripped 2 bases from V and 8 bases from J, with 12 bases between. The V gene's germline CDR1 is LNHDA and CDR2 SQIVND (reference sequence). The CDR3 protein is CASSIQSYRGELFF. CDR3 nucleotide sequence: TGTGCCAGTAGTATACAGAGTTATCGTGGGGAGCTGTTTTTT.

V and J are TRBV2 and TRBJ2-3, with a tentative D call TRBD1 (6 bases). Trimming removed 3 bases at V and 5 bases at J, with 12 bases between. CDR3 length: 14 residues. Looked up from germline, CDR1 is SNHLY and CDR2 is FYNNEI. The DNA for the CDR3 is TGTGCCAGCAGTGATAGGTGGGGGCAAGATACGCAGTATTTT. This codes for CASSDRWGQDTQYF.

This clone was counted at least ten times. The V gene is TRBV24-1, the J gene TRBJ2-4, with a possible D match to TRBD1 (5 bases). This CDR3 is built from 14 residues. V lost 4 bases and J 6 bases, leaving 12 bases between the germline ends. CDR1 is KGHDR and CDR2 is SFDVKD in the germline V gene. CDR3 region: CATSESRDANIQYF. In nucleotides, the CDR3 is TGTGCCACCAGTGAGAGCAGGGATGCAAACATTCAGTACTTC.

This clone appeared many times. V and J are TRBV20-1 and TRBJ1-5; D is unresolved. The germline V gene has CDR1 DFQATT and CDR2 SNEGSKA (reference sequence). The CDR3 loop spans 12 amino acids. V was pared by 5 bases and J by 4 bases, with 9 bases between. The CDR3 region is CSARSQNQPQHF. In DNA, the CDR3 is TGCAGTGCTCGAAGTCAAAATCAGCCCCAGCATTTT.

This chain connects TRBV12-3 or TRBV12-4 to TRBJ1-2; D unclear. The CDR3 totals 13 residues. V shed 3 bases and J shed 8 bases, with 13 bases lying between them. CDR3 in DNA: TGTGCCAGCAGTTTGTTAGGGAAGGACGGCTACACCTTC. Its translation is CASSLLGKDGYTF.

The chain has TRBV7-3 and TRBJ1-2, with TRBD1 identical over 8 bases. This CDR3 is built from 13 residues. Trimming at V came to 3 bases and at J to 7 bases, leaving 4 bases not matched to a gene. The germline gives CDR1 SGHTA, CDR2 FQGTGA. The DNA for the CDR3 is TGTGCCAGCAGCTTGGGGACAGGTGGTGGCTACACCTTC. It is translated as CASSLGTGGGYTF.

This clone was recorded many times. The genes are TRBV6-1 and TRBJ2-5, with D uncertain. V dropped 1 base and J dropped 2 bases, with 5 bases sitting between them. In germline, CDR1 is MNHNS, CDR2 SASEGT. The CDR3 runs 13 residues. CDR3 bases: TGTGCCAGCAGTGAAGTGTTTCAAGAGACCCAGTACTTC. Translation gives CASSEVFQETQYF.

On this clone: This sequence may be a read error, since a much larger clone differs from it by one base. Other DNA sequences in the same sample also yield this CDR3. The chain is built from TRBV20-1 and TRBJ1-5, with D possibly TRBD1 on 6 matching bases. CDR1 and CDR2 (germline): DFQATT, SNEGSKA (reference sequence). This CDR3 region has 12 residues. The CDR3 DNA reads TGCAGGAGGGGGTTCAGCAATCAGCCCCAGCATTTT. Its translation: CRRGFSNQPQHF.

The V and J genes are TRBV6-1 and TRBJ1-6, with TRBD1 as a possible D gene (5 bases). This CDR3 has 16 amino acids. Trimming stripped 3 bases from V and 8 bases from J, with 17 bases between. Germline V gene lookup returns CDR1 MNHNS and CDR2 SASEGT. The CDR3 nucleotides are TGTGCCAGCAGTGAGTTGATGAGGGGAAAAGATTCACCCCTCCACTTT. Translated, it gives CASSELMRGKDSPLHF.

This clone was found many times. J is TRBJ2-7 and V is TRBV19, with D possibly matching TRBD2 (6 bases). In germline, CDR1 is LNHDA, CDR2 SQIVND (reference sequence). This CDR3 region has 14 residues. V dropped 8 bases and J dropped 4 bases, with 18 bases sitting between them. The CDR3 nucleotides read TGTGCCAGTTCCTTAGCGGACCTTTTTTACGAGCAGTACTTC. Its protein product is CASSLADLFYEQYF.

The table lists this clone with many counts. The junction does not match germline at one end; this may be a read error. Distinct nucleotide sequences in the sample also encode this CDR3. The chain links TRBV2 to TRBJ2-3, with 7 positions matching TRBD2. The CDR3 covers 15 residues. The V gene's germline CDR1 is SNHLY and CDR2 FYNNEI. This CDR3 is CASSGSGDAPDTQYF. The CDR3 DNA reads TGTGCCAGTAGTGGGAGCGGGGATGCCCCAGATACGCAGTATTTT.

This clone was counted many times. The chain links TRBV2 to TRBJ1-1; D is uncertain. CDR3 length: 14 residues. Germline CDR1 SNHLY, CDR2 FYNNEI. V lost 1 base to trimming and J lost 0 bases, with 6 bases between them. CDR3 bases: TGTGCCAGCAGTGAAGAACAGTTGAACACTGAAGCTTTCTTT. As protein: CASSEEQLNTEAFF.

This clone was recorded at least ten times. The rearrangement joins TRBV9 to TRBJ2-1; TRBD2 aligns across 7 bases. CDR1 SGDLS and CDR2 YYNGEE come from the germline V gene. V shed 1 base, J shed 4 bases, and the junction held 8 bases outside the gene matches. The CDR3 consists of 16 residues. CDR3 nucleotides: TGTGCCAGCAGCGTAAGTTCGGGAGGCGGGTACAATGAGCAGTTCTTC. This translates into CASSVSSGGGYNEQFF.

This clone was detected only a few times. The chain combines TRBV7-2 with TRBJ2-5, with D perhaps TRBD1 or TRBD2 (5 bases each). The CDR3 is 12 amino acids. V was pared by 6 bases and J by 5 bases, with 10 bases between. Per the germline V gene, CDR1 is SGHTA and CDR2 is FQGNSA. CDR3 sequence: CASRGVRETQYF. DNA for the CDR3: TGTGCCAGCAGGGGGGTCCGGGAGACCCAGTACTTC.

V usage is TRBV3-1 and J usage is TRBJ1-6, with 8 bases that match TRBD1. Germline CDR1 LGHDT, CDR2 YNNKEL (reference sequence). This CDR3 comprises 15 residues. V lost 3 bases to trimming and J lost 7 bases; unmatched junction nucleotides: 5. The CDR3 region has the DNA TGTGCCAGCAGCCAGAGGACAGGGTGGAATTCACCCCTCCACTTT. Translation gives CASSQRTGWNSPLHF.

This clone has only a few counts. This chain uses TRBV28 with TRBJ2-5; no clear D gene. Germline CDR1 reads MDHEN; CDR2 reads SYDVKM. With 3 bases removed from V and 2 bases from J, the gap between germline ends came to 10 bases. The CDR3 extends over 14 amino acids. CDR3 region: CASSFRLVQETQYF. CDR3 DNA sequence: TGTGCCAGCAGTTTCCGCTTAGTTCAAGAGACCCAGTACTTC. The full variable domain, completed using reference TRBV28 and TRBJ2-5, is DVKVTQSSRYLVKRTGEKVFLECVQDMDHENMFWYRQDPGLGLRLIYFSYDVKMKEKGDIPEGYSVSREKKERFSLILESASTNQTSMYLCASSFRLVQETQYFGPGTRLLVL.

The CDR3 loop is CASSLGGFGEQFF. DNA for the CDR3: TGTGCCAGCAGTCTTGGGGGGTTTGGTGAGCAGTTCTTC. The rearrangement uses TRBV27 and TRBJ2-1, with a possible D match to TRBD2 (6 bases). Trimming shortened V by 5 bases and J by 9 bases, and 14 bases separated the two germline ends. The CDR3 sequence is 13 residues long. Germline values: CDR1 MNHEY, CDR2 SMNVEV (reference sequence).

This clone was seen at least ten times. This chain connects TRBV6-1 to TRBJ1-5; D unclear. The CDR3 has 13 amino acids. With 5 bases removed from V and 7 bases from J, the gap between germline ends came to 12 bases. Germline V gene data show CDR1 as MNHNS and CDR2 as SASEGT. The CDR3 nucleotides are TGTGCCAGCAGTTCCCACTTCGAGCAGCCCCAGCATTTT. As protein: CASSSHFEQPQHF.

V is TRBV27 and J is TRBJ1-2; a possible D gene is TRBD1 (6 bases). The V end was cut by 5 bases, the J end by 0 bases, with 13 bases between. The CDR3 is made up of 15 amino acids. Germline CDR1 reads MNHEY; CDR2 reads SMNVEV (reference sequence). The DNA of the CDR3 is TGTGCCAGCAGTCAGGGGCGACGTTCTAACTATGGCTACACCTTC. This sequence encodes CASSQGRRSNYGYTF.

In its sample, this clone was seen once. J is TRBJ1-6 and V is TRBV3-1, with a weak D call TRBD1 (6 bases). This CDR3 region has 15 residues. Germline V CDR1 and CDR2: LGHDT, YNNKEL (reference sequence). V was shortened by 3 bases and J by 7 bases, with 13 bases between the two germline ends. The CDR3 region is CASSQGGARNSPLHF. CDR3 DNA: TGTGCCAGCAGCCAGGGGGGGGCTAGAAATTCACCCCTCCACTTT.

This clone has ten or more counts. This may arise from a read error, as a much more abundant clone is one base away. This chain uses TRBV6-5 with TRBJ2-3, with D possibly being TRBD1 or TRBD2 (7 bases each). This CDR3 has 13 residues. V dropped 6 bases and J dropped 5 bases, with 12 bases sitting between them. Germline CDR1 and CDR2: MNHEY and SVGAGI. In DNA form, the CDR3 reads TGTGCCAGCAGCCCCAGGGGGGGAGATACGCAGTATTTT. Its translation: CASSPRGGDTQYF.

This chain connects TRBV30 to TRBJ2-2; 7 bases are shared with TRBD2. In germline, CDR1 is GTSNPN, CDR2 SVGIG (reference sequence). This CDR3 has 14 residues. J gave up 6 bases and V 5 bases, and 9 bases lay outside the gene matches. The CDR3 loop is CAWARGLEAGELFF. CDR3 in DNA: TGTGCCTGGGCCAGAGGACTAGAGGCCGGGGAGCTGTTTTTT. The whole variable domain, remainder taken from reference TRBV30 and TRBJ2-2, is SQTIHQWPATLVQPVGSPLSLECTVEGTSNPNLYWYRQAAGRGLQLLFYSVGIGQISSEVPQNLSASRPQDRQFILSSKKLLLSDSGFYLCAWARGLEAGELFFGEGSRLTVL.

This clone has ten or more counts. CDR3 protein: CASSSTSGSRTDTQYF. The CDR3 nucleotides are TGTGCCAGCAGCTCGACTAGCGGGAGCCGCACAGATACGCAGTATTTT. The V call is TRBV11-3, the J call TRBJ2-3; 12 bases align to TRBD2. Germline V gene data show CDR1 as SGHNT and CDR2 as YENEEA. V shed 4 bases and J 1 base; nucleotides not matched to a gene: 3. The CDR3 loop spans 16 amino acids.

This clone was picked up many times. The rearrangement joins TRBV19 to TRBJ2-2; D gene unclear. Trimming pared 1 base from V and 4 bases from J, leaving 4 bases between. The CDR3 has 13 residues. Germline CDR1 LNHDA, CDR2 SQIVND (reference sequence). CDR3 in amino acids: CASSIGLTGELFF. DNA of the CDR3: TGTGCCAGTAGTATAGGACTCACCGGGGAGCTGTTTTTT.

This clone was counted at least ten times. The genes are TRBV4-1 and TRBJ2-2, with D possibly being TRBD1 (6 bases). Germline V gives CDR1 MGHRA, CDR2 YSYEKL. V shed 4 bases and J shed 3 bases, with 12 bases lying between them. This CDR3 region has 15 residues. CDR3 region: CASSLRRQDTGELFF. DNA for the CDR3: TGCGCCAGCAGCCTCCGACGACAGGACACCGGGGAGCTGTTTTTT.

In its sample, this clone was seen many times. V gene TRBV10-3 combines with J gene TRBJ1-1; TRBD1 is a possible D gene (6 bases). V was pared by 0 bases and J by 5 bases, with 7 bases between. Germline V lookup: CDR1 ENHRY, CDR2 SYGVKD. The CDR3 extends over 13 amino acids. In nucleotides, the CDR3 is TGTGCCATCAGTGAGTCGAGGGGGACTGAAGCTTTCTTT. It encodes CAISESRGTEAFF.

This clone was counted ten times or more. The chain couples TRBV5-1 to TRBJ1-2; D possibly corresponds to TRBD1 (6 bases). V was shortened by 0 bases and J by 0 bases, with 21 bases between the two germline ends. This CDR3 is built from 19 residues. Germline V gene lookup returns CDR1 SGHRS and CDR2 YFSETQ. The CDR3 nucleotides read TGCGCCAGCAGCTTGGTTGTGAGGACAGAAGATTCTGCTAACTATGGCTACACCTTC. This codes for CASSLVVRTEDSANYGYTF.

The chain combines TRBV5-1 with TRBJ2-3, with D hard to call. CDR1 and CDR2 from the germline V gene are SGHRS and YFSETQ. Deletions cut 4 bases from V and 3 bases from J, with 9 bases between. CDR3 length: 13 residues. CDR3 sequence reads: CASSTAATDTQYF. The CDR3 nucleotides are TGCGCCAGCAGCACCGCCGCGACAGATACGCAGTATTTT.

This clone has a count of ten or more. The chain joins TRBV20-1 to TRBJ1-1, with TRBD1 matching over 10 bases. V lost 2 bases to trimming and J lost 4 bases; unmatched junction nucleotides: 10. The CDR3 runs to 16 residues. Per the germline V gene, CDR1 is DFQATT and CDR2 is SNEGSKA (reference sequence). The DNA of the CDR3 is TGCAGTGCTAGACAGATAGTGGGACAGGGGAGCACTGAAGCTTTCTTT. This translates into CSARQIVGQGSTEAFF.